The entry below gives a single TCR beta chain sequence along with its context. Its antigen has not been determined. No much larger clone exists at a distance of one base, and base qualities are not known. Taken from cysteine to phenylalanine, the CDR3 has 17 residues. Only CDR3 DNA is held: 51 bases, read in frame from base 1. CDR1 and CDR2, looked up from the germline V gene, are ENHRY and SYGVKD. Clipping removes 4 bases from V and 4 bases from J, with 15 as the unmatched junction base count. This sample stems from a study of blood T cell repertoires in COVID-19 (dated by TCRdb to about 2020). With respect to the entire study: Samples covering the acute and convalescent phases of COVID-19 were provided by collaborators in the United States, Italy and Spain. Subjects who had been exposed to COVID-19, were actively infected with it, or had recovered from it provided the deeply sampled blood TCRbeta repertoires that made up the dataset. Nearly every sample came with metadata listing a de-identified subject ID, COVID-19 status, age in years and sex. The repertoires were released in a freely available public database intended as a resource for research on the immune response to SARS-CoV-2. Samples came from the ongoing ImmuneRACE study (first 160 participants) plus 1,254 subjects from 6 global collaborators. Where HLA class I and class II types were available, the types were taken from metadata supplied by the sample provider, not from assay-based typing. The material from the prospective study consisted of cDNA or gDNA derived from T cells, B-cell-depleted T cells, or PBMCs.

Collaborating institutions collected whole blood in K2EDTA tubes following their own protocols. Collaborator samples were shipped for TCRbeta analysis as frozen whole blood, isolated PBMCs, or DNA extracted from either sample type. TCRbeta CDR3 regions were amplified from genomic DNA using the immunoSEQ Assay, a bias-controlled multiplex PCR. Turning to the authors' computational methods: The number of nucleated cells in each sample was estimated from the amplification of reference gene primers within the assay. To quantify the absolute abundance of each unique TCRbeta CDR3 rearrangement, sequence reads were collapsed and filtered. Productive Simpson clonality was computed per sample as the square root of Simpson's diversity index over productive rearrangements. TCRdb obtained this table from immuneACCESS and retained in-frame rearrangements with V and J assigned. These tables miss some clones; where compared with another copy, unresolved V genes account for less than half of the shortfall, and the remainder is unexplained. V, J and clone size derive from that table, while D and trimming were established from the DNA sequence. In all, the sample holds roughly 500,000 clones, and approximately 83% of those were seen once. The ten largest clones represent approximately 3% of the sample.

Study-level results and caveats: How much clinical and demographic metadata was included differed by source and by participant, and the metadata was provided uncurated.

The V and J segments used are TRBV10-3 and TRBJ2-5; 7 of the junction bases match TRBD2. The source material was peripheral blood. The receptor was isolated from a human donor in a cohort sampled during active COVID-19. The CDR3 protein is CAISAKTGLAEIETQYF. The DNA sequence is given as TGTGCCATCAGTGCCAAAACCGGGCTAGCGGAAATAGAGACCCAGTACTTC.